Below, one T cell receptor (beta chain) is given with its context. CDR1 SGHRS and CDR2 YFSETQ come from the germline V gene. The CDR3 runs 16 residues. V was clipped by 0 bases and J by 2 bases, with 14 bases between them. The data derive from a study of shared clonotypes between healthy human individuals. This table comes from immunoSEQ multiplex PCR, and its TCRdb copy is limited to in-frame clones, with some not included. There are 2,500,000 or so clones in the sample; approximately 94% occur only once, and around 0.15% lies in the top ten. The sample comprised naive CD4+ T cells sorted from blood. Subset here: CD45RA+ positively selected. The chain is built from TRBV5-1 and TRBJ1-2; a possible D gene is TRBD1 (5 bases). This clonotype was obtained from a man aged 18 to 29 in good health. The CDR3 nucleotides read TGCGCCAGCAGCTTGGTTGAGGGGCAGGCCAACTATGGCTACACCTTC. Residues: CASSLVEGQANYGYTF.